This TCR beta chain came from a study of T cells after yellow fever vaccination. Points from the study as a whole: Compared with primary, the secondary response was weaker and peaked at day 5, not 15.

Trimming removed 1 base at V and 7 bases at J, with 10 bases between. CDR3 length: 13 amino acids. This clonotype was counted a few times. What it recognizes is unknown. Via MiXCR, TCRdb re-called the 5' RACE reads, giving one row per CDR3 protein. The sample gives 620,000 or so distinct CDR3 sequences, roughly an eighth of which show up once; about 15% is in the top ten. The starting material was PBMCs, obtained on the day of the yellow fever booster vaccination. The J gene is TRBJ1-2, the V gene TRBV12-3 or TRBV12-4; D perhaps matches TRBD1 (5 bases). This sequence originates from a man aged 25-40 years who received the YFV17D yellow fever vaccine. CDR3 region: CASSLVRGSGYTF. CDR3 bases: TGTGCCAGCAGTTTAGTAAGGGGCTCTGGCTACACCTTC.